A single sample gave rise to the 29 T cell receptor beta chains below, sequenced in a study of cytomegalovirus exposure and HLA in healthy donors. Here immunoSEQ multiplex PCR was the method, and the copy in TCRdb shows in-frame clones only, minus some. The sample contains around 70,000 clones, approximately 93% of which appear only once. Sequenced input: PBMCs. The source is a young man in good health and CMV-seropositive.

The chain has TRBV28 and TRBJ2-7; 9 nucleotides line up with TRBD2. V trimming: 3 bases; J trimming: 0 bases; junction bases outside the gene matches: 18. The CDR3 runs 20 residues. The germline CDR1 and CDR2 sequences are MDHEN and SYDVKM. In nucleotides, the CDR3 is TGTGCCAGCAGTTTTCTCGAGGGCCTAGCGGGAAACACCGGCTCCTACGAGCAGTACTTC. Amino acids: CASSFLEGLAGNTGSYEQYF.

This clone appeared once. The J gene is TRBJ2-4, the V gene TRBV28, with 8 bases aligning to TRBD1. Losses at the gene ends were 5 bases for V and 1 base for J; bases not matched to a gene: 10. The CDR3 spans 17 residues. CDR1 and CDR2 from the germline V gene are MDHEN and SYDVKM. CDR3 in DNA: TGTGCCAGCAGTCCGCGACAGGGGAGGATGGCCAAAAACATTCAGTACTTC. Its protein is CASSPRQGRMAKNIQYF. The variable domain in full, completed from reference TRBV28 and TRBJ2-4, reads DVKVTQSSRYLVKRTGEKVFLECVQDMDHENMFWYRQDPGLGLRLIYFSYDVKMKEKGDIPEGYSVSREKKERFSLILESASTNQTSMYLCASSPRQGRMAKNIQYFGAGTRLSVL.

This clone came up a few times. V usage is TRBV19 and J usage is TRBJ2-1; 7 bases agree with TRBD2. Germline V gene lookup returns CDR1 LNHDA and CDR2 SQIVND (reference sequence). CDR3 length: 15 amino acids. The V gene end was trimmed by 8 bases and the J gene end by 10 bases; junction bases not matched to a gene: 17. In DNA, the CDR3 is TGTGCCAGTGCCCCCGGGACTATAGACATTGTGGAGCAGTTCTTC. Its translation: CASAPGTIDIVEQFF.

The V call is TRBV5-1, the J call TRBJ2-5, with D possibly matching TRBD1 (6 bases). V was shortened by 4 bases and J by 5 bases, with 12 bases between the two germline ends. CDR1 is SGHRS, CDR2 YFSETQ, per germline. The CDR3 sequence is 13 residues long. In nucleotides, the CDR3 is TGCGCCAGCAGCCCCGGACAGACCGAGACCCAGTACTTC. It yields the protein CASSPGQTETQYF.

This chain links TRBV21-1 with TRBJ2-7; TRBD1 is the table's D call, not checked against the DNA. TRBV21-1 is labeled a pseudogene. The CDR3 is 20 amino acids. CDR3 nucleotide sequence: TGTGCCAGCACCCCCCCTGCCGGGACAGGGGGACTAGTTAGCTCCTACGAGCAGTACTTC. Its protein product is CASTPPAGTGGLVSSYEQYF.

CDR3 nucleotide sequence: TGTGCCAGTAGTATGGGAGGGACACGTCGCAATGAGCAGTTCTTC. It codes for CASSMGGTRRNEQFF. The chain is built from TRBV19 and TRBJ2-1, with D possibly matching TRBD2 (7 bases). Germline CDR1 reads LNHDA; CDR2 reads SQIVND (reference sequence). The CDR3 is 15 residues long. The V and J ends lost 3 bases and 6 bases respectively, with 15 bases between them.

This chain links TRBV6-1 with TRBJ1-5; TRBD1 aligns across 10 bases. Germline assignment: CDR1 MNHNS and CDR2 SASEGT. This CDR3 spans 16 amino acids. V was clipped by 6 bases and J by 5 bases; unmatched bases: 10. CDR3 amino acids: CASRERGQGFHQPQHF. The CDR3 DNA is TGTGCCAGCAGAGAACGGGGACAGGGGTTCCATCAGCCCCAGCATTTT.

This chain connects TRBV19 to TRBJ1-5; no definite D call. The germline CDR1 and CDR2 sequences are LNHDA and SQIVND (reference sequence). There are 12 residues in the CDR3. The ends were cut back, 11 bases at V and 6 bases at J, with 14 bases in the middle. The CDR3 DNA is TGTGCCGTTGGTGGCTCAGGTCAGCCCCAGCATTTT. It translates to CAVGGSGQPQHF.

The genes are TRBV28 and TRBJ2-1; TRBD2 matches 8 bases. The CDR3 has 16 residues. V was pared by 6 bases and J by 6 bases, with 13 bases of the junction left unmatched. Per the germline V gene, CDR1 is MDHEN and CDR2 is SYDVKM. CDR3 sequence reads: CASRVPAGGRPNEQFF. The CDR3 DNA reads TGTGCCAGCAGGGTTCCGGCGGGAGGTCGCCCCAATGAGCAGTTCTTC.

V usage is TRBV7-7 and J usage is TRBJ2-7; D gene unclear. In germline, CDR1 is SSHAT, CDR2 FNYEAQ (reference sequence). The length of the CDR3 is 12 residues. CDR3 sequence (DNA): TGTGCTAGCTCGCTAAGAGTTTATGAGCAGTACTTC. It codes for CASSLRVYEQYF.

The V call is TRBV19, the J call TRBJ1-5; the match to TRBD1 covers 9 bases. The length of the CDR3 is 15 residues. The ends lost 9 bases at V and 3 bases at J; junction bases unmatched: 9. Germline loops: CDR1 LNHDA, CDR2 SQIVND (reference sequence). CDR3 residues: CASTPGQGFNQPQHF. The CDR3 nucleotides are TGTGCCAGCACACCGGGACAGGGCTTCAATCAGCCCCAGCATTTT.

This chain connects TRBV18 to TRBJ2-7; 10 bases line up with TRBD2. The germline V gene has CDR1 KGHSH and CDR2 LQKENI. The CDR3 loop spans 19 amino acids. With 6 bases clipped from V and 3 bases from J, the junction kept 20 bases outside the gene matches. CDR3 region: CASSTLSGAKREGYYEQYF. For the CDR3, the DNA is TGTGCCAGCTCTACCTTATCGGGGGCGAAGCGGGAGGGATACTACGAGCAGTACTTC. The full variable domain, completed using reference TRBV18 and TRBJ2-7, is NAGVMQNPRHLVRRRGQEARLRCSPMKGHSHVYWYRQLPEEGLKFMVYLQKENIIDESGMPKERFSAEFPKEGPSILRIQQVVRGDSAAYFCASSTLSGAKREGYYEQYFGPGTRLTVT.

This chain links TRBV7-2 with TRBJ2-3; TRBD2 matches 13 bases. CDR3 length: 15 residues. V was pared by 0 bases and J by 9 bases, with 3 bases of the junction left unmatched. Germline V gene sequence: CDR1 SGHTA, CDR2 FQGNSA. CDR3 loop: CASSLAWTSGRTQYF. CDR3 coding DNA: TGTGCCAGCAGCTTAGCCTGGACTAGCGGGAGAACGCAGTATTTT.

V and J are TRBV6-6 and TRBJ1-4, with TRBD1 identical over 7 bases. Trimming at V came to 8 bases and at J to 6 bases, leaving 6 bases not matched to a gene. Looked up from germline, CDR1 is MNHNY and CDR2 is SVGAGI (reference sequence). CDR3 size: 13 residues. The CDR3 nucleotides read TGTGCCAGCCTAAAAGGGGGCGATGAAAAACTGTTTTTT. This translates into CASLKGGDEKLFF.

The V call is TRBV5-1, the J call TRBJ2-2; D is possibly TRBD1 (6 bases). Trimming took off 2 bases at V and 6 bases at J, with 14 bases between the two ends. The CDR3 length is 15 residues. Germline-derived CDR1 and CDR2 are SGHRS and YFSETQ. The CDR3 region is CASSFIQGGPGELFF. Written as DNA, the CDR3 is TGCGCCAGCAGCTTTATACAGGGCGGGCCCGGGGAGCTGTTTTTT.

CDR3 sequence (DNA): TGTGCCAGCAGCCCTGACAATAGCAATCAGCCCCAGCATTTT. This translates into CASSPDNSNQPQHF. This sequence joins TRBV9 and TRBJ1-5; D is unresolved. The germline V gene has CDR1 SGDLS and CDR2 YYNGEE. The CDR3 extends over 14 amino acids. V was clipped by 4 bases and J by 0 bases, with 8 bases between them.

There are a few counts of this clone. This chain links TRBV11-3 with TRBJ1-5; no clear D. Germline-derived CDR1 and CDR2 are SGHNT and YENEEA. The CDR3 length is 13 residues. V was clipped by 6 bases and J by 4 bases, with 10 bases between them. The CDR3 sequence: CASRRISNQPQHF. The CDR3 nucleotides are TGTGCCAGCAGGAGAATTTCAAATCAGCCCCAGCATTTT.

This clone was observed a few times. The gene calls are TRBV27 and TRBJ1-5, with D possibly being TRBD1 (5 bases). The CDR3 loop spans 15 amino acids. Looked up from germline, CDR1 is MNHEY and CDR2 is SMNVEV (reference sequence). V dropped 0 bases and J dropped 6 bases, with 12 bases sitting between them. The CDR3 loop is CASSLSLGEGQPQHF. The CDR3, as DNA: TGTGCCAGCAGTTTATCTTTAGGGGAAGGTCAGCCCCAGCATTTT.

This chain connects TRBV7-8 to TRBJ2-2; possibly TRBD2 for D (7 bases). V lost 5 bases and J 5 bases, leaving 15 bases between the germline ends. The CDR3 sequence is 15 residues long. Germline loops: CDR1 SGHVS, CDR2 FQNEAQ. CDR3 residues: CASSPRGAGTGELFF. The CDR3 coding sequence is TGTGCCAGCAGCCCCCGGGGGGCCGGGACCGGGGAGCTGTTTTTT. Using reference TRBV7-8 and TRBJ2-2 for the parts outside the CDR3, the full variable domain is GAGVSQSPRYKVAKRGQDVALRCDPISGHVSLFWYQQALGQGPEFLTYFQNEAQLDKSGLPSDRFFAERPEGSVSTLKIQRTQQEDSAVYLCASSPRGAGTGELFFGEGSRLTVL.

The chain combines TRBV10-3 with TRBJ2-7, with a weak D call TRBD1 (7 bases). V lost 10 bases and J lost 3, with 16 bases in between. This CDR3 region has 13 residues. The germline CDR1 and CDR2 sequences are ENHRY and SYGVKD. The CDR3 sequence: CATQGGSGYEQYF. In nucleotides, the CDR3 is TGTGCCACGCAGGGGGGCTCGGGCTACGAGCAGTACTTC.

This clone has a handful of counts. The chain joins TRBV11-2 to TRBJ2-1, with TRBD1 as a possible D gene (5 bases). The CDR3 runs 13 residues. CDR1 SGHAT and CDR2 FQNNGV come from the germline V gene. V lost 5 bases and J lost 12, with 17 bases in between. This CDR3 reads CASSATGTGLQFF. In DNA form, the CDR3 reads TGTGCCAGCAGCGCTACAGGTACTGGTTTGCAGTTCTTC.

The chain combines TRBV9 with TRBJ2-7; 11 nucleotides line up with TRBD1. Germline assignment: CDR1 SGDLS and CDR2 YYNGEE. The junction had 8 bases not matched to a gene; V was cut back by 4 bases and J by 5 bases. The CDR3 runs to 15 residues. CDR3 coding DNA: TGTGCCAGCAGCCAAACGGGACAGGGGGTAAACGAGCAGTACTTC. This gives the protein CASSQTGQGVNEQYF.

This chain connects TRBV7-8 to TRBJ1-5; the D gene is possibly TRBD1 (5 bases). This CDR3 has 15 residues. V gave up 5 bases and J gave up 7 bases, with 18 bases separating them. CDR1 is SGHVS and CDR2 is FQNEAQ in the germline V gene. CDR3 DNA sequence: TGTGCCAGCAGCAGACTGACAGAGATTACCCAGCCCCAGCATTTT. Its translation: CASSRLTEITQPQHF.

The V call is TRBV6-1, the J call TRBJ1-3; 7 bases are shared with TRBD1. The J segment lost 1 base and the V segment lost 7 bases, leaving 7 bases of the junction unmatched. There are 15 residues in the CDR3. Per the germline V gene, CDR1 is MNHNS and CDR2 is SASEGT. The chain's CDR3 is CASTTGQFSGNTIYF. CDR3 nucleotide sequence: TGTGCCAGCACCACGGGACAGTTTTCTGGAAACACCATATATTTT.

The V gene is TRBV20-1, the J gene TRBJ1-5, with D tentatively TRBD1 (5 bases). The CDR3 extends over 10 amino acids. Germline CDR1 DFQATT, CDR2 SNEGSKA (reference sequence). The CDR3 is CKGSNQPQHF. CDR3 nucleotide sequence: TGCAAGGGGTCCAATCAGCCCCAGCATTTT.

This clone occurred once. The CDR3 nucleotides are TGTGCCTGGAGCAATCAGGGACTAGCGGGAGAGAAGCAGTACTTC. Residues: CAWSNQGLAGEKQYF. The genes are TRBV30 and TRBJ2-7, with 14 bases aligning to TRBD2. The germline CDR1 and CDR2 sequences are GTSNPN and SVGIG (reference sequence). V trimming: 3 bases; J trimming: 8 bases; junction bases outside the gene matches: 9. The CDR3 runs 15 residues. Combining the CDR3 with reference TRBV30 and TRBJ2-7 gives the whole variable domain SQTIHQWPATLVQPVGSPLSLECTVEGTSNPNLYWYRQAAGRGLQLLFYSVGIGQISSEVPQNLSASRPQDRQFILSSKKLLLSDSGFYLCAWSNQGLAGEKQYFGPGTRLTVT.

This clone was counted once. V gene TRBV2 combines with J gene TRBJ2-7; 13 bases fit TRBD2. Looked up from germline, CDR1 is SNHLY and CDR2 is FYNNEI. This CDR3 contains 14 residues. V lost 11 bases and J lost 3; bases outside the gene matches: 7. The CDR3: CAFRTSGRGYEQYF. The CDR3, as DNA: TGTGCCTTCCGGACTAGCGGGAGAGGCTACGAGCAGTACTTC.

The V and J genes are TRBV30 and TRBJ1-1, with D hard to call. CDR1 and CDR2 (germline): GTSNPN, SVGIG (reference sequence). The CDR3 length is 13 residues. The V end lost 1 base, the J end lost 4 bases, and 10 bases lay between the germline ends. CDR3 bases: TGTGCCTGGAGTGAACTGTTGAGCACTGAAGCTTTCTTT. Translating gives CAWSELLSTEAFF. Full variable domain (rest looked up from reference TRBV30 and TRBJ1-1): SQTIHQWPATLVQPVGSPLSLECTVEGTSNPNLYWYRQAAGRGLQLLFYSVGIGQISSEVPQNLSASRPQDRQFILSSKKLLLSDSGFYLCAWSELLSTEAFFGQGTRLTVV.

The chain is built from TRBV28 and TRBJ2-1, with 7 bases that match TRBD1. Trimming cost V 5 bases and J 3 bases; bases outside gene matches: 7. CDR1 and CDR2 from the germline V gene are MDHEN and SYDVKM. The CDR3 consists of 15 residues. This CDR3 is CASSGRDSYYNEQFF. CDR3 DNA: TGTGCCAGCAGTGGCCGGGACAGTTACTACAATGAGCAGTTCTTC.